These 24 T cell receptor beta chains were all obtained from the same sample, sequenced in a study of Graves' ophthalmopathy and Graves' hyperthyroidism. Amplification from RNA transcripts yielded the TCR beta CDR3 regions. The workflow started with a first-round RT-PCR run with HTBI primers and then moved on to a second-round multiplex PCR. Each CDR3 protein gets one entry after TCRdb re-called the multiplex PCR reads with MiXCR. Among over 40,000 distinct CDR3 sequences listed, less than 65% were seen once. The specimen was peripheral blood. Source of these receptors: an adult man with Graves' ophthalmopathy.

Details on this clonotype: Sequence at one end of the junction differs from germline and may be a read error. This chain joins TRBV29-1 and TRBJ2-3; a possible D gene is TRBD2 (5 bases). Germline assignment: CDR1 SQVTM and CDR2 ANQGSEA. The CDR3 is 12 amino acids. DNA of the CDR3: TGTGGCCACACTAGGAACACAGATACGCAGTATTTT. It codes for CGHTRNTDTQYF.

The rearrangement uses TRBV20-1 and TRBJ2-1, with D hard to call. V lost 0 bases, J lost 4 bases, and 7 bases lay in between. Germline loops: CDR1 DFQATT, CDR2 SNEGSKA (reference sequence). This CDR3 spans 13 amino acids. CDR3 loop: CSARDFLYNEQFF. The CDR3, as DNA: TGCAGTGCTAGAGATTTTCTGTACAATGAGCAGTTCTTC.

This clonotype was seen at least ten times. This chain links TRBV6-6 with TRBJ2-7, with D hard to call. Germline V gene data show CDR1 as MNHNY and CDR2 as SVGAGI (reference sequence). V was pared by 1 base and J by 0 bases, with 7 bases between. The CDR3 is made up of 14 amino acids. CDR3 coding DNA: TGTGCCAGCAGTTACTTCGCTAGCTCCTACGAGCAGTACTTC. Translation: CASSYFASSYEQYF.

The chain uses TRBV24-1 and TRBJ2-1; D perhaps matches TRBD2 (5 bases). This CDR3 has 15 residues. Germline values: CDR1 KGHDR, CDR2 SFDVKD. Trimming removed 12 bases from V and 0 bases from J, with 17 bases in between. The DNA for the CDR3 is TGTGCCTGGCCCGAGGCGGGCCGCTCCTACAATGAGCAGTTCTTC. Its translation: CAWPEAGRSYNEQFF.

Note on this clonotype: The junction does not match germline at one end; this may be a read error. The chain employs TRBV19 and TRBJ1-6, with D possibly being TRBD1 (5 bases). Germline assignment: CDR1 LNHDA and CDR2 SQIVND (reference sequence). The CDR3 length is 16 residues. The CDR3 spells CASSPRGPVNNSPPHF. CDR3 in DNA: TGTGCCAGCTCACCACGGGGCCCAGTTAATAATTCACCCCCCCACTTT. Supplemented by reference TRBV19 and TRBJ1-6, the full variable domain reads DGGITQSPKYLFRKEGQNVTLSCEQNLNHDAMYWYRQDPGQGLRLIYYSQIVNDFQKGDIAEGYSVSREKKESFPLTVTSAQKNPTAFYLCASSPRGPVNNSPPHFGNGTRLTVT.

The V gene is TRBV7-2, the J gene TRBJ1-2, with D uncertain. V lost 3 bases to trimming and J lost 0 bases, with 17 bases between them. CDR3 size: 17 residues. The V gene's germline CDR1 is SGHTA and CDR2 FQGNSA. This chain's CDR3 is CASSFSPQAGANYGYTF. The CDR3 region has the DNA TGTGCCAGCAGCTTTAGCCCCCAGGCCGGAGCTAACTATGGCTACACCTTC.

This clonotype has at least ten counts. The chain couples TRBV6-5 to TRBJ1-2; D might be TRBD1 (5 bases). Germline V lookup: CDR1 MNHEY, CDR2 SVGAGI. CDR3 length: 15 amino acids. V shed 0 bases and J shed 3 bases, with 11 bases lying between them. The DNA of the CDR3 is TGTGCCAGCAGTTACTCGGGGGGGGAAGACTATGGCTACACCTTC. Protein: CASSYSGGEDYGYTF.

As for this clonotype: An end of the junction differs from the germline gene, which may be a read error. The chain is built from TRBV20-1 and TRBJ2-4; TRBD2 matches 8 bases. The CDR3 contains 14 residues. Per the germline V gene, CDR1 is DFQATT and CDR2 is SNEGSKA (reference sequence). The CDR3 DNA reads TGCAGTGATTACATTAGCGGGACCTCAAACAGTCAGTACTTC. It encodes CSDYISGTSNSQYF.

Many counts were recorded for this clonotype. The V gene is TRBV19, the J gene TRBJ2-3; TRBD1 matches 7 bases. Trimming took 9 bases from V and 0 from J; bases not matched to a gene: 9. Germline V gives CDR1 LNHDA, CDR2 SQIVND (reference sequence). The CDR3 has 15 amino acids. The CDR3 nucleotides read TGTGCCAGCAGCTATGACAGGGCTAGCACAGATACGCAGTATTTT. Its protein is CASSYDRASTDTQYF.

This clonotype occurred many times. This rearrangement joins TRBV20-1 to TRBJ1-1, with 7 nucleotides matching TRBD1. The CDR3 covers 11 residues. Germline V lookup: CDR1 DFQATT, CDR2 SNEGSKA (reference sequence). Trimming at V came to 6 bases and at J to 4 bases, leaving 2 bases not matched to a gene. CDR3: CSAGTATEAFF. For the CDR3, the DNA is TGCAGTGCCGGGACAGCCACTGAAGCTTTCTTT.

In this sample, this clonotype turned up many times. The chain employs TRBV5-1 and TRBJ2-7; TRBD1 matches 12 bases. V was pared by 4 bases and J by 7 bases, with 6 bases of the junction left unmatched. Germline V CDR1 and CDR2: SGHRS, YFSETQ. This CDR3 has 14 amino acids. The chain's CDR3 is CASSPGDRGHEQYF. The CDR3 DNA follows: TGCGCCAGCAGCCCGGGGGACAGGGGGCATGAGCAGTACTTC.

This clonotype was observed at least ten times. V and J are TRBV6-2 or TRBV6-3 and TRBJ1-5; no clear D gene. Germline V lookup: CDR1 MNHEY, CDR2 SVGEGT. V lost 2 bases and J lost 3, with 8 bases in between. The CDR3 consists of 14 residues. The CDR3 DNA sequence: TGTGCCAGCAGTTACCTGGCAGACAATCAGCCCCAGCATTTT. Its translation: CASSYLADNQPQHF.

This sequence joins TRBV9 and TRBJ1-6, with D maybe TRBD1 (5 bases). Germline-derived CDR1 and CDR2 are SGDLS and YYNGEE. The CDR3 has 15 residues. The V end lost 7 bases, the J end lost 0 bases, and 11 bases lay between the germline ends. For the CDR3, the DNA is TGTGCCAGCGGGGGAGGGGACTCCTATAATTCACCCCTCCACTTT. This encodes CASGGGDSYNSPLHF.

This clonotype came up once. The chain uses TRBV10-3 and TRBJ2-3; 9 bases are shared with TRBD2. V lost 5 bases to trimming and J lost 6 bases; unmatched junction nucleotides: 6. This CDR3 comprises 14 residues. The germline V gene encodes CDR1 ENHRY and CDR2 SYGVKD. The CDR3 nucleotides read TGTGCCATCAGTTTTAGCGGGGGATGGGATACGCAGTATTTT. As protein: CAISFSGGWDTQYF.

Worth noting for this clonotype: Relative to the germline gene, one junction end is altered; a read error may explain this. The chain has TRBV7-2 and TRBJ2-2; 15 bases match TRBD2. CDR1 is SGHTA, CDR2 FQGNSA, per germline. The CDR3 covers 17 residues. In nucleotides, the CDR3 is TGTGCCAACAGCACCGGGACTAGCGGGAGGAGTACCGGGGAGCTGTTTTTT. This encodes CANSTGTSGRSTGELFF.

This clonotype is termed medium-sized. The chain uses TRBV24-1 and TRBJ2-6; no firm D call. This CDR3 has 13 residues. Germline CDR1 reads KGHDR; CDR2 reads SFDVKD. The ends were cut back, 5 bases at V and 4 bases at J, with 5 bases in the middle. The CDR3: CATSVSGANVLTF. The CDR3 bases are TGTGCCACCAGTGTATCCGGGGCCAACGTCCTGACTTTC.

The chain carries TRBV7-2 and TRBJ2-7, with D unresolved. Deletions cut 8 bases from V and 12 bases from J, with 20 bases between. The CDR3 consists of 12 residues. Germline V gives CDR1 SGHTA, CDR2 FQGNSA. This CDR3 is CASSGPVQDPYF. The CDR3 nucleotides are TGTGCCAGCTCCGGCCCAGTTCAGGACCCGTACTTC.

This clonotype was detected ten times or more. The CDR3 nucleotides read TGCGCCAGCAGCCCCGGGACAGGGGGCTACCAAGAGACCCAGTACTTC. This encodes CASSPGTGGYQETQYF. This chain uses TRBV5-1 with TRBJ2-5, with 12 positions matching TRBD1. The germline CDR1 and CDR2 sequences are SGHRS and YFSETQ. Trimming took 4 bases from V and 0 from J; bases not matched to a gene: 4. This CDR3 is built from 16 residues.

This clonotype is a singleton in its sample. Because the CDR3 is missing its conserved closing phenylalanine or tryptophan, this is likely a read error. J is TRBJ1-1 and V is TRBV9; the D is unclear. The CDR3 is made up of 14 amino acids. From germline, CDR1 is SGDLS and CDR2 YYNGEE. The DNA for the CDR3 is TGTGCCAGCAGCCCCCACGACATGAACACTAAAGCTTTCTCT. The encoded protein is CASSPHDMNTKAFS.

The V and J genes are TRBV7-2 and TRBJ2-3; D is uncertain. Trimming cost V 5 bases and J 2 bases, with 14 bases left between them. The CDR3 is 15 residues long. Germline CDR1 is SGHTA and CDR2 is FQGNSA. CDR3 in amino acids: CASSPRPSNTDTQYF. The CDR3 DNA reads as TGTGCCAGCAGCCCTAGACCCTCGAACACAGATACGCAGTATTTT. Combining the CDR3 with reference TRBV7-2 and TRBJ2-3 gives the whole variable domain GAGVSQSPSNKVTEKGKDVELRCDPISGHTALYWYRQSLGQGLEFLIYFQGNSAPDKSGLPSDRFSAERTGGSVSTLTIQRTQQEDSAVYLCASSPRPSNTDTQYFGPGTRLTVL.

Comment on this clonotype: Given a much more abundant clone one base away, this may be a read error. J is TRBJ2-5 and V is TRBV6-1, with D perhaps being TRBD1 or TRBD2 (6 bases each). The CDR3 sequence is 15 residues long. The germline CDR1 and CDR2 sequences are MNHNS and SASEGT. Trimming stripped 3 bases from V and 9 bases from J, with 20 bases between. CDR3 nucleotides: TGTGCCAGCAGTGACGGCGATGATCCAGGGGAGGCCCAGTACTTC. Protein: CASSDGDDPGEAQYF.

This clonotype was seen a few times. This chain links TRBV3-1 with TRBJ2-5, with 11 nucleotides matching TRBD2. Germline CDR1 and CDR2: LGHDT and YNNKEL (reference sequence). Losses at the gene ends were 3 bases for V and 7 bases for J; bases not matched to a gene: 13. The CDR3 runs to 17 residues. The CDR3 region is CASSQALAGDARRTQYF. The CDR3 coding sequence is TGTGCCAGCAGCCAGGCACTAGCGGGGGACGCAAGACGGACCCAGTACTTC.

The chain couples TRBV5-1 to TRBJ2-6, with 9 positions matching TRBD1. The CDR3 sequence is 17 residues long. With 4 bases clipped from V and 0 bases from J, the junction kept 5 bases outside the gene matches. CDR1 and CDR2 (germline): SGHRS, YFSETQ. DNA of the CDR3: TGCGCCAGCAGCCGGGGACAGGGAAGCTCTGGGGCCAACGTCCTGACTTTC. It specifies CASSRGQGSSGANVLTF.

By proportion, this clonotype is medium-sized. The chain couples TRBV7-9 to TRBJ1-6; D is ambiguous. Trimming removed 5 bases at V and 7 bases at J, with 12 bases between. In germline, CDR1 is SEHNR, CDR2 FQNEAQ (reference sequence). The length of the CDR3 is 14 residues. The CDR3 sequence is CASSRGSSNSPLHF. The CDR3 bases are TGTGCCAGCAGCCGAGGAAGTAGCAATTCACCCCTCCACTTT.